This T cell receptor (beta chain) was profiled in a study of T cells in localized non-small cell lung cancer. Study-level findings and limits: Sequencing involved a lone tumor region, leaving heterogeneity possible. Uninvolved nearby lung showed the greatest T cell clonality, exceeding that found in tumor.

Profiling relied on immunoSEQ multiplex PCR, and the TCRdb table lists in-frame clones only, not all of them. The table records around 33,000 clones, roughly four fifths of them present only once. This clone has only a few counts. Its specificity is unknown. The CDR3 extends over 14 amino acids. The V and J ends lost 8 bases and 7 bases, in that order; junction bases with no gene match: 7. CDR1 and CDR2 (germline): SNHLY, FYNNEI. The sequenced sample was peripheral blood, obtained before any cancer treatment. The V call is TRBV2, the J call TRBJ2-2; 10 bases match TRBD2. This receptor was taken from a male donor at least 60 years old with stage III squamous cell lung carcinoma. CDR3 region: CASGSGRVVGELFF. In DNA form, the CDR3 reads TGTGCCAGCGGGAGCGGGAGGGTTGTCGGGGAGCTGTTTTTT.